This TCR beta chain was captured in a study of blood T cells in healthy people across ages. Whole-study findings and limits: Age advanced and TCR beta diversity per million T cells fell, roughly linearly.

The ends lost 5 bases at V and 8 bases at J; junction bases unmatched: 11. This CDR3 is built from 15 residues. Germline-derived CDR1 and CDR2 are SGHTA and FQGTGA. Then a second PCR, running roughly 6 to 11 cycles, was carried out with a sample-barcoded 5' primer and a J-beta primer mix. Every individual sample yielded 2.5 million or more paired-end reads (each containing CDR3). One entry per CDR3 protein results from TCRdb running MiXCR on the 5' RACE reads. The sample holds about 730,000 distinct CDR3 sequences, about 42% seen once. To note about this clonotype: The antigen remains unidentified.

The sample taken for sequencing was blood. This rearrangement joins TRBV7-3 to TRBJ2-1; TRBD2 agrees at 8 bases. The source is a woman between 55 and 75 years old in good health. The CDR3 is CASSRSSGAPDEQFF. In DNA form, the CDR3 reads TGTGCCAGCAGCCGGAGTAGCGGGGCCCCTGATGAGCAGTTCTTC.